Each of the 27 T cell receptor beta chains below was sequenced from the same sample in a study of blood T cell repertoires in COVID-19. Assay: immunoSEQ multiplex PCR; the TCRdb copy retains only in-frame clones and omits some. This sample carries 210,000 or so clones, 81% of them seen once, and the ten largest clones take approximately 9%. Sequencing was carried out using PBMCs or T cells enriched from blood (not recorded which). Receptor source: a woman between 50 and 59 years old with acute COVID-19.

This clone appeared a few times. The CDR3 nucleotides read TGCGCCAGCAGTCACAAGGACAGGGGGCAGTCACCCCTCCACTTT. This codes for CASSHKDRGQSPLHF. The chain is built from TRBV23-1 and TRBJ1-6; 11 bases line up with TRBD1. TRBV23-1 has ORF status, its function being uncertain. The CDR3 length is 15 residues. J lost 10 bases, V lost 3 bases, and 5 bases had no gene match.

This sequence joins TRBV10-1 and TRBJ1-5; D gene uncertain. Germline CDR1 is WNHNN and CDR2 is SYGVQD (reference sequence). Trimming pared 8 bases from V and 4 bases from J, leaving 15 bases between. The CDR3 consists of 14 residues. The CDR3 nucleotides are TGCGCCAGCCAGCCAGAAACGACTAATCAGCCCCAGCATTTT. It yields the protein CASQPETTNQPQHF.

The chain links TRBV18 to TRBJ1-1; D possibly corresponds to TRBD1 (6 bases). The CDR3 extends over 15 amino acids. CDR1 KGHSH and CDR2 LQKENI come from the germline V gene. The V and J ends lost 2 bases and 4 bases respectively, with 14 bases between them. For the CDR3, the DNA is TGTGCCAGCTCACCAGGGGAGGGGGGCCCCACTGAAGCTTTCTTT. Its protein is CASSPGEGGPTEAFF. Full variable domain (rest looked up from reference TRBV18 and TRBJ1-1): NAGVMQNPRHLVRRRGQEARLRCSPMKGHSHVYWYRQLPEEGLKFMVYLQKENIIDESGMPKERFSAEFPKEGPSILRIQQVVRGDSAAYFCASSPGEGGPTEAFFGQGTRLTVV.

The CDR3 here is CASSSRLGSGELFF. As DNA, the CDR3 is TGTGCCAGCAGCTCCAGACTAGGTTCCGGGGAGCTGTTTTTT. The chain has TRBV11-3 and TRBJ2-2; D is perhaps TRBD2 (6 bases). V lost 4 bases, J lost 6 bases, and 12 bases lay in between. This CDR3 has 14 amino acids. Germline V gene sequence: CDR1 SGHNT, CDR2 YENEEA.

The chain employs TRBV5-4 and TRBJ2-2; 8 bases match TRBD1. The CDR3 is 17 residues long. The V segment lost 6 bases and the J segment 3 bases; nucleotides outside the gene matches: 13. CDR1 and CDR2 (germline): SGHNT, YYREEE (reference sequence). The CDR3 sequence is CASTLTLGQEDTGELFF. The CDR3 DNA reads TGTGCCAGCACCCTCACCTTGGGACAGGAGGACACCGGGGAGCTGTTTTTT.

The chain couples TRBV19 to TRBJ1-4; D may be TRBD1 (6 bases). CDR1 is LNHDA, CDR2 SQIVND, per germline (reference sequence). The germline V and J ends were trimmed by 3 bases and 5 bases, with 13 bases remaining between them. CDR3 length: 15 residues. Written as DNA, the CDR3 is TGTGCCAGTAGTATCCCGGGACAAAGGAATGAAAAACTGTTTTTT. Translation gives CASSIPGQRNEKLFF.

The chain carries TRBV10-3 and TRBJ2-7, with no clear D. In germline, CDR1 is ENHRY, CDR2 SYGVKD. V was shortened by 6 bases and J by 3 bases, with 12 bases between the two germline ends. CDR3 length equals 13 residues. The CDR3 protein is CAIRGSAIYEQYF. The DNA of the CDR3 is TGTGCCATCAGGGGCTCCGCAATCTACGAGCAGTACTTC.

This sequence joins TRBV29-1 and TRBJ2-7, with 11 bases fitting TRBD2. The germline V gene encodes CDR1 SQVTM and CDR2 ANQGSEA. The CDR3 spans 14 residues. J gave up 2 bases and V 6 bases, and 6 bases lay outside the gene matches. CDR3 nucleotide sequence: TGCAGCGTCCATAGCGGGAGGGCCACCTACGAGCAGTACTTC. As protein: CSVHSGRATYEQYF.

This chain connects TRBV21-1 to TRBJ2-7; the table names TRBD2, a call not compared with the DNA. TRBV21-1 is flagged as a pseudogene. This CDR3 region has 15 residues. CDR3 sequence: CASSKESGLAGVQYF. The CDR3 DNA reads TGTGCCAGCAGCAAAGAGAGTGGGCTAGCGGGAGTGCAGTACTTC.

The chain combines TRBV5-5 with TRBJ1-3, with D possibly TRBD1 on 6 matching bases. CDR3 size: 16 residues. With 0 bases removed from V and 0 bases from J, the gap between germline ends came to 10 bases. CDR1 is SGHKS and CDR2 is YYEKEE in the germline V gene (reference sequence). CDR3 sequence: CASSLGQGPSGNTIYF. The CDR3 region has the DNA TGTGCCAGCAGCTTGGGTCAGGGGCCCTCTGGAAACACCATATATTTT.

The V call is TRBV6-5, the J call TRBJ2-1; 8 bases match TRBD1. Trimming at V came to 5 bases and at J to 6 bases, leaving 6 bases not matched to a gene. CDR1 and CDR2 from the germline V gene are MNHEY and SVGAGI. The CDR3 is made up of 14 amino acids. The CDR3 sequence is CASSMAGGFNEQFF. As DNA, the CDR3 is TGTGCCAGCAGTATGGCAGGGGGCTTCAATGAGCAGTTCTTC.

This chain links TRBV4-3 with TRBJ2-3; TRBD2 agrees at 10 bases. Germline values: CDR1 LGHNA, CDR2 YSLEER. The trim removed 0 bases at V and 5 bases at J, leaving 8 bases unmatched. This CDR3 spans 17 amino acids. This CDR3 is CASSQEGAGGPVDTQYF. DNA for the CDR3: TGCGCCAGCAGCCAAGAAGGAGCGGGAGGGCCTGTAGATACGCAGTATTTT.

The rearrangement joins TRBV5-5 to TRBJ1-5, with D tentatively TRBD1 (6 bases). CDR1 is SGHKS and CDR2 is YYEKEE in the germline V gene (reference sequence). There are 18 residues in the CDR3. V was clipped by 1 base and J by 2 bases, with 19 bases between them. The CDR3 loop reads CASSLSASGEGRNQPQHF. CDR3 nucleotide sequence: TGTGCCAGCAGCTTGTCGGCGTCAGGGGAGGGTCGCAATCAGCCCCAGCATTTT.

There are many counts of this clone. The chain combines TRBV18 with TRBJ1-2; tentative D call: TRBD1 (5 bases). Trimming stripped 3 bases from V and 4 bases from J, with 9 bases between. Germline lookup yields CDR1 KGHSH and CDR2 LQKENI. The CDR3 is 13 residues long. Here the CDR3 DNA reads TGTGCCAGCTCACCGGACATCACCTATGGCTACACCTTC. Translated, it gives CASSPDITYGYTF.

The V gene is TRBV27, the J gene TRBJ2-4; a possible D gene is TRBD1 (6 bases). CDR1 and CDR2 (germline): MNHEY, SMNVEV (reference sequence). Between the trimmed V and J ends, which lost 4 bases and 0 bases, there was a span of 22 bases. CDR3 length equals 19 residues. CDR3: CASSSSPPTGFIAKNIQYF. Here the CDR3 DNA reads TGTGCCAGCAGTTCGAGCCCGCCTACAGGGTTCATAGCCAAAAACATTCAGTACTTC.

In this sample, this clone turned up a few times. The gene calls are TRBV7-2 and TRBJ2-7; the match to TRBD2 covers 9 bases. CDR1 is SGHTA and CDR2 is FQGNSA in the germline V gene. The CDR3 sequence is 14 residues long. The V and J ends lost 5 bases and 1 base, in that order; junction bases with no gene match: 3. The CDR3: CASSPSGASYEQYF. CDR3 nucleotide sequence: TGTGCCAGCAGCCCTAGCGGGGCTTCCTACGAGCAGTACTTC.

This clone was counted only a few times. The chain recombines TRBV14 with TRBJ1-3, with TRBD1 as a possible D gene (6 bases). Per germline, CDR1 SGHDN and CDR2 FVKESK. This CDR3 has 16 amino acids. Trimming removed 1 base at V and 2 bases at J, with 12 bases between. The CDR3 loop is CASSQGRTGTGNTIYF. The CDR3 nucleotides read TGTGCCAGCAGCCAAGGGCGAACAGGGACTGGAAACACCATATATTTT.

CDR3 protein: CASKPQGTGVGQYF. Here the CDR3 DNA reads TGTGCCAGCAAACCCCAGGGGACAGGGGTTGGGCAGTACTTC. J is TRBJ2-7 and V is TRBV6-5; the match to TRBD1 covers 10 bases. This CDR3 is built from 14 residues. Germline assignment: CDR1 MNHEY and CDR2 SVGAGI. V lost 7 bases to trimming and J lost 9 bases; unmatched junction nucleotides: 12.

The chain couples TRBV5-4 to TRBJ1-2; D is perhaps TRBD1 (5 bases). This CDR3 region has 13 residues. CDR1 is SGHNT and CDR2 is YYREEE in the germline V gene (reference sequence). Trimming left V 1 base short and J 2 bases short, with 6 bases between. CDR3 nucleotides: TGTGCCAGCAGCTTGCGGGGGAACTATGGCTACACCTTC. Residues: CASSLRGNYGYTF.

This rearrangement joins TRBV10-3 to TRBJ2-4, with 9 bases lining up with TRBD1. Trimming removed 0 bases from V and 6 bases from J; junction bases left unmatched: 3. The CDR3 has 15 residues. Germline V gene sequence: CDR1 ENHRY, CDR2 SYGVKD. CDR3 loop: CAISESAGQGNIQYF. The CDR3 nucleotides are TGTGCCATCAGTGAGTCGGCGGGACAGGGAAACATTCAGTACTTC.

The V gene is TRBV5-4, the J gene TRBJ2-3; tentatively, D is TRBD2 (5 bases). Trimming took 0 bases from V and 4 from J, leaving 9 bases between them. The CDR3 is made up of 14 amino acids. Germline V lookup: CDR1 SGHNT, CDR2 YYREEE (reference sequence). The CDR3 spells CASSLARESDTQYF. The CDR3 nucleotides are TGTGCCAGCAGCTTGGCTAGGGAGTCAGATACGCAGTATTTT.

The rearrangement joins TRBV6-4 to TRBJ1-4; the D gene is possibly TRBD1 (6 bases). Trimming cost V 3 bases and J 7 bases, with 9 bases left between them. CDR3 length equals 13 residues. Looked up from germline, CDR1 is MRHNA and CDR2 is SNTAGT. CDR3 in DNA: TGTGCCAGCAGTGAACAACAGGGTGAAAAACTGTTTTTT. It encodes CASSEQQGEKLFF.

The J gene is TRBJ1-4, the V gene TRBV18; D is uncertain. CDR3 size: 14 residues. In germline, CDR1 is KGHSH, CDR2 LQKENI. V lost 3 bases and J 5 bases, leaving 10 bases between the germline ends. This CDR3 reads CASSPAARNEKLFF. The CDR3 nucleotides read TGTGCCAGCTCACCGGCCGCCAGGAATGAAAAACTGTTTTTT. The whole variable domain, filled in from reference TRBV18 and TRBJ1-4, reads NAGVMQNPRHLVRRRGQEARLRCSPMKGHSHVYWYRQLPEEGLKFMVYLQKENIIDESGMPKERFSAEFPKEGPSILRIQQVVRGDSAAYFCASSPAARNEKLFFGSGTQLSVL.

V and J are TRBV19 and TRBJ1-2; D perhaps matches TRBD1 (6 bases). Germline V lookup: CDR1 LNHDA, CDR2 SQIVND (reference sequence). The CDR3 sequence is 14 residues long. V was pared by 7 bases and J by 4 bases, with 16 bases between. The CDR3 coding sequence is TGTGCCAGTATTCTGCCAGGGGCCTCCTATGGCTACACCTTC. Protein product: CASILPGASYGYTF.

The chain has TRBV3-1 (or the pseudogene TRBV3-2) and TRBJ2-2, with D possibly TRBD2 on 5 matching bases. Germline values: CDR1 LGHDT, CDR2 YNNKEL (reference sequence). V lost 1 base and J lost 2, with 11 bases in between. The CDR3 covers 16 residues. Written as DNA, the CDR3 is TGTGCCAGCAGCCAAGGTCTTGCGGGTAACACCGGGGAGCTGTTTTTT. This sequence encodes CASSQGLAGNTGELFF.

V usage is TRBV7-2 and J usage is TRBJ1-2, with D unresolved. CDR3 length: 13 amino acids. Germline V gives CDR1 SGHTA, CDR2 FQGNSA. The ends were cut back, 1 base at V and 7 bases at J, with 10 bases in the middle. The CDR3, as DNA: TGTGCCAGCAGCTTAGATCGCACGGGTGGCTACACCTTC. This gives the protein CASSLDRTGGYTF.

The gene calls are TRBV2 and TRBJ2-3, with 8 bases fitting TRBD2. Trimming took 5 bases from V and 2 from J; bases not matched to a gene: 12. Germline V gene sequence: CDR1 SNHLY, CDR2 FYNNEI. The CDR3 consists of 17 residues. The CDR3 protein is CASSPLKGAGDTDTQYF. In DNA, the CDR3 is TGTGCCAGCAGTCCCTTGAAGGGAGCGGGAGACACAGATACGCAGTATTTT.